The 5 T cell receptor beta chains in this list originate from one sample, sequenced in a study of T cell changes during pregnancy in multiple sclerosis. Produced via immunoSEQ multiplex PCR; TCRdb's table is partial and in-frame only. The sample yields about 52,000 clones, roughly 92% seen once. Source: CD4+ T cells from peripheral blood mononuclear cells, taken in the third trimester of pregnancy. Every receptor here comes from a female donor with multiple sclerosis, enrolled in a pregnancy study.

CDR3 residues: CASSQDQGGDSPLHF. The CDR3 nucleotides read TGCGCCAGCAGCCAAGATCAGGGAGGAGATTCACCCCTCCACTTT. The chain is built from TRBV4-3 and TRBJ1-6, with a tentative D call TRBD1 (5 bases). The CDR3 loop spans 15 amino acids. V was pared by 0 bases and J by 8 bases, with 11 bases between. Germline CDR1 and CDR2: LGHNA and YSLEER.

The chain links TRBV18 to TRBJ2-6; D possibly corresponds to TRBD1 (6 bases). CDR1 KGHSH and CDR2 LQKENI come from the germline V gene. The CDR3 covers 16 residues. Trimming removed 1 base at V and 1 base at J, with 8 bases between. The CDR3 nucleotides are TGTGCCAGCTCACCACTGGGGGCGTCTGGGGCCAACGTCCTGACTTTC. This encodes CASSPLGASGANVLTF.

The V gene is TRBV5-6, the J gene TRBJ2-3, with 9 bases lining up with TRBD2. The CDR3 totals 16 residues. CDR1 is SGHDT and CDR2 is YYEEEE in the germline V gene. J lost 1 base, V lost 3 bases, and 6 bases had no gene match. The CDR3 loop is CASSSTGTSRTDTQYF. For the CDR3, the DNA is TGTGCCAGCAGCTCAACCGGGACTAGCCGCACAGATACGCAGTATTTT.

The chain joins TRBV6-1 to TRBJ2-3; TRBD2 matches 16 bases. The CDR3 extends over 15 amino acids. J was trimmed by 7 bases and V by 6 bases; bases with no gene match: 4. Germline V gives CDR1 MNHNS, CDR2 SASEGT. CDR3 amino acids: CASSGTSGGAYTQYF. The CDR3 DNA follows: TGTGCCAGCAGCGGGACTAGCGGGGGGGCCTATACGCAGTATTTT.

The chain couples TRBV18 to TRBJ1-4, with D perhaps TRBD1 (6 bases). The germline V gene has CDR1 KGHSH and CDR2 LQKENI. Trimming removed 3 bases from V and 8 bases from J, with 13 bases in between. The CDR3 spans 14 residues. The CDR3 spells CASSPSGGPEKLFF. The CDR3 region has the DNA TGTGCCAGCTCACCTTCGGGGGGCCCGGAAAAACTGTTTTTT.